The rows below give T cell receptor beta chains drawn from one sample of a study of blood T cell repertoires in COVID-19. Libraries were prepared by immunoSEQ multiplex PCR; TCRdb keeps only in-frame clonotypes and omits some of them. The sample has tens of thousands of clones, about 74% seen once; the top ten hold roughly 30%. Sequences were obtained from peripheral blood. The receptors here all came from a woman of 80 years or more with acute or convalescent COVID-19. Each CDR3 is given with its conserved first and last residue. The D gene is left open where the match is weak. Clone size, where shown, is once, few, many, or a class for clones that have expanded.

V gene	CDR3 length	D gene	clone size	J gene	CDR3 DNA	CDR3 protein
TRBV11-2	17	TRBD1	-	TRBJ2-1	TGTGCCAGCACCCCACAGGGGGCGCCCCTCTTACGGTTTGGGCAGTTCTTC	CASTPQGAPLLRFGQFF
TRBV5-6	13	-	-	TRBJ1-2	TGTGCCAGCACCCCGAATTACAGGTCTGGGTACACCTTC	CASTPNYRSGYTF
TRBV27	16	TRBD2	few	TRBJ2-1	TGTGCCAGCAGTTTGATTGGGGAGGGGTCCTACAATGAGCAGTTCTTC	CASSLIGEGSYNEQFF
TRBV11-2	15	TRBD1	-	TRBJ1-2	TGTGCCAGCAGCTCGTTACAGGGGGCGAATGTCGGCTACACCTTC	CASSSLQGANVGYTF
TRBV10-1	14	-	-	TRBJ2-3	TGCGCCAGCAGTGAGACCAGGTTTTCAGATACGCAGTATTTT	CASSETRFSDTQYF
TRBV7-9	12	TRBD2	-	TRBJ2-1	TGTGCCAGCAGCTTTAGCGGGAGCATGGGAATCTTC	CASSFSGSMGIF
TRBV28	16	TRBD2	-	TRBJ2-1	TGTGCCAGCAGTTCCCCCGGGACTAGCGTCGACAATGAGCAGTTCTTC	CASSSPGTSVDNEQFF
TRBV5-1	15	TRBD1	-	TRBJ2-1	TGCGCCAGCAGCCCAGGGACAGGGAATGGGAATGAGCAGTTCTTC	CASSPGTGNGNEQFF
TRBV28	17	TRBD1	-	TRBJ2-5	TGTGCCAGCAGCTCTGGGTCGAGGACAGGGGGCGCGGAGACCCAGTACTTC	CASSSGSRTGGAETQYF
TRBV7-2	14	-	-	TRBJ2-7	TGTGCCAGCAGCTTGGTGGGGGGAAGCGACGAGCAGTACTTC	CASSLVGGSDEQYF
TRBV11-1	16	TRBD2	-	TRBJ2-1	TGTGCCAGCAGCTCTCTGTACGCGGGAGGGCACAATGAGCAGTTCTTC	CASSSLYAGGHNEQFF
TRBV29-1	13	TRBD2	-	TRBJ2-5	TGCAGCGGGGCTAGCGGGAGTCAAGAGACCCAGTACTTC	CSGASGSQETQYF
TRBV11-3	15	TRBD1	-	TRBJ2-7	TGTGCCAGCAGATATCAACAGGGGCGGTCCTACGAGCAGTACTTC	CASRYQQGRSYEQYF
TRBV7-2	12	-	-	TRBJ2-1	TGTGCCAGCAGCCCTGACAGAAATGAGCAGTTCTTC	CASSPDRNEQFF
TRBV4-3	18	TRBD1	-	TRBJ2-1	TGCGCCAGCAGCCAGGGTCTCGCCGGGACAGGGGTGGTGAATGAGCAGTTCTTC	CASSQGLAGTGVVNEQFF
TRBV7-7	16	-	-	TRBJ2-5	TGTGCTAGCAGCCCCAGAGAGTATGGGGCCCAAGAGACCCAGTACTTC	CASSPREYGAQETQYF
TRBV7-2	16	TRBD2	-	TRBJ2-3	TGTGCCAGCAGCATCTCTAGCGGGTCAAGCACAGATACGCAGTATTTT	CASSISSGSSTDTQYF
TRBV7-2	14	TRBD1	-	TRBJ1-4	TGTGCCAGCAGCCTAGGGGGCGCTAATGAAAAACTGTTTTTT	CASSLGGANEKLFF
TRBV28	14	-	once	TRBJ2-5	TGTGCCAGCAGGCAGCCCGCAGGGGGGGAGACCCAGTACTTC	CASRQPAGGETQYF
TRBV5-1	17	TRBD2	-	TRBJ2-3	TGCGCCAGCAGGTCCCGGGGTAGCGGGATGGGCACAGATACGCAGTATTTT	CASRSRGSGMGTDTQYF
TRBV27	14	TRBD1	few	TRBJ2-7	TGTGCCAGCAGCTCAGGGCGACAGGGCAACGAGCAGTACTTC	CASSSGRQGNEQYF
TRBV5-8	16	-	-	TRBJ2-3	TGTGCCAGCAGCTTGGTTTCGATCGGGAGCACAGATACGCAGTATTTT	CASSLVSIGSTDTQYF
TRBV14	14	-	once	TRBJ2-4	TGTGCCAGCAGCCCGCGGGAAGCCAAAAACATTCAGTACTTC	CASSPREAKNIQYF
TRBV7-9	16	TRBD1	many	TRBJ1-6	TGTGCCAGCAGCTCCGGGACAGGGGGTTATAATTCACCCCTCCACTTT	CASSSGTGGYNSPLHF
TRBV9	14	TRBD1	many	TRBJ2-7	TGTGCCAGCGGACAGGGCCCGCGGACCTACGAGCAGTACTTC	CASGQGPRTYEQYF
TRBV7-9	18	-	-	TRBJ2-3	TGTGCCAGCACCCATGGGGTCGGGGACACCCAAAGCACAGATACGCAGTATTTT	CASTHGVGDTQSTDTQYF
TRBV15	19	TRBD1	-	TRBJ2-1	TGTGCCACCAGCAGTTTGCGGGACAGGGGCCCCCGAACTTACAATGAGCAGTTCTTC	CATSSLRDRGPRTYNEQFF
TRBV6-6	13	-	-	TRBJ1-1	TGTGCCAGCATCACAGGAGTGAACACTGAAGCTTTCTTT	CASITGVNTEAFF
TRBV5-1	15	-	-	TRBJ2-1	TGCGCCAGCAGCCAAGAATCAGGGTCCGGCGATGAGCAGTTCTTC	CASSQESGSGDEQFF
TRBV9	15	TRBD2	-	TRBJ2-7	TGTGCCAGCAGCGTAGGGAGCGGGAGGGCCTCCGAGCAGTACTTC	CASSVGSGRASEQYF
TRBV5-6	14	TRBD2	-	TRBJ2-1	TGTGCCAGCAGCTTCCTAGCGGGCCTCAATGAGCAGTTCTTC	CASSFLAGLNEQFF
TRBV15	13	-	-	TRBJ2-5	TGTGCCACCGCCAGGGCAGCCCAAGAGACCCAGTACTTC	CATARAAQETQYF
TRBV15	16	-	-	TRBJ1-5	TGTGCCACCAGCACGACCGGGAAAGGTAGCAATCAGCCCCAGCATTTT	CATSTTGKGSNQPQHF
TRBV29-1	11	-	few	TRBJ2-7	TGCAGCGTTGCAGCGAACTACGAGCAGTACTTC	CSVAANYEQYF
TRBV10-3	12	-	-	TRBJ2-3	TGTGCCATCAGTGAGGTACAGATGACGCAGTATTTT	CAISEVQMTQYF
TRBV11-3	16	TRBD2	once	TRBJ2-5	TGTGCCAGCAGCCTAGGGACTAGCGGGGGGCAAGAGACCCAGTACTTC	CASSLGTSGGQETQYF
TRBV6-2/TRBV6-3	15	TRBD1	-	TRBJ2-7	TGTGCCAGCAGTCCCCGCCGGACAGGGGACTACGAGCAGTACTTC	CASSPRRTGDYEQYF
TRBV4-3	16	-	-	TRBJ2-1	TGCGCCAGCAGCCCGAGGGCGGCGGGATCCGCCAATGAGCAGTTCTTC	CASSPRAAGSANEQFF
TRBV3-1/TRBV3-2	16	TRBD1	-	TRBJ1-4	TGTGCCAGCAGCCACAGTGACAGGGGGTTTAATGAAAAACTGTTTTTT	CASSHSDRGFNEKLFF
TRBV6-6	15	TRBD1	few	TRBJ2-1	TGTGCCAGCAGTTACCCGGGACAGGGGGTCCATGAGCAGTTCTTC	CASSYPGQGVHEQFF
TRBV19	14	TRBD1	-	TRBJ1-5	TGTGCCAGTAGCCCAGGGGGTGGTACTCAGCCCCAGCATTTT	CASSPGGGTQPQHF
TRBV19	18	-	-	TRBJ1-5	TGTGCCAGTACCCCTCAGGGTAGCGGGGTTGTCAGCAATCAGCCCCAGCATTTT	CASTPQGSGVVSNQPQHF
TRBV11-2	17	TRBD1	-	TRBJ1-3	TGTGCCAGCAGCTTAGACTCGGGACAGCACTCTGGAAACACCATATATTTT	CASSLDSGQHSGNTIYF
TRBV30	12	-	-	TRBJ2-5	TGTGCCTGGAGTCCGGGCCAAGAGACCCAGTACTTC	CAWSPGQETQYF
TRBV28	13	-	-	TRBJ2-7	TGTGCCAGCAAGGCAGGGGCCACCTACGAGCAGTACTTC	CASKAGATYEQYF